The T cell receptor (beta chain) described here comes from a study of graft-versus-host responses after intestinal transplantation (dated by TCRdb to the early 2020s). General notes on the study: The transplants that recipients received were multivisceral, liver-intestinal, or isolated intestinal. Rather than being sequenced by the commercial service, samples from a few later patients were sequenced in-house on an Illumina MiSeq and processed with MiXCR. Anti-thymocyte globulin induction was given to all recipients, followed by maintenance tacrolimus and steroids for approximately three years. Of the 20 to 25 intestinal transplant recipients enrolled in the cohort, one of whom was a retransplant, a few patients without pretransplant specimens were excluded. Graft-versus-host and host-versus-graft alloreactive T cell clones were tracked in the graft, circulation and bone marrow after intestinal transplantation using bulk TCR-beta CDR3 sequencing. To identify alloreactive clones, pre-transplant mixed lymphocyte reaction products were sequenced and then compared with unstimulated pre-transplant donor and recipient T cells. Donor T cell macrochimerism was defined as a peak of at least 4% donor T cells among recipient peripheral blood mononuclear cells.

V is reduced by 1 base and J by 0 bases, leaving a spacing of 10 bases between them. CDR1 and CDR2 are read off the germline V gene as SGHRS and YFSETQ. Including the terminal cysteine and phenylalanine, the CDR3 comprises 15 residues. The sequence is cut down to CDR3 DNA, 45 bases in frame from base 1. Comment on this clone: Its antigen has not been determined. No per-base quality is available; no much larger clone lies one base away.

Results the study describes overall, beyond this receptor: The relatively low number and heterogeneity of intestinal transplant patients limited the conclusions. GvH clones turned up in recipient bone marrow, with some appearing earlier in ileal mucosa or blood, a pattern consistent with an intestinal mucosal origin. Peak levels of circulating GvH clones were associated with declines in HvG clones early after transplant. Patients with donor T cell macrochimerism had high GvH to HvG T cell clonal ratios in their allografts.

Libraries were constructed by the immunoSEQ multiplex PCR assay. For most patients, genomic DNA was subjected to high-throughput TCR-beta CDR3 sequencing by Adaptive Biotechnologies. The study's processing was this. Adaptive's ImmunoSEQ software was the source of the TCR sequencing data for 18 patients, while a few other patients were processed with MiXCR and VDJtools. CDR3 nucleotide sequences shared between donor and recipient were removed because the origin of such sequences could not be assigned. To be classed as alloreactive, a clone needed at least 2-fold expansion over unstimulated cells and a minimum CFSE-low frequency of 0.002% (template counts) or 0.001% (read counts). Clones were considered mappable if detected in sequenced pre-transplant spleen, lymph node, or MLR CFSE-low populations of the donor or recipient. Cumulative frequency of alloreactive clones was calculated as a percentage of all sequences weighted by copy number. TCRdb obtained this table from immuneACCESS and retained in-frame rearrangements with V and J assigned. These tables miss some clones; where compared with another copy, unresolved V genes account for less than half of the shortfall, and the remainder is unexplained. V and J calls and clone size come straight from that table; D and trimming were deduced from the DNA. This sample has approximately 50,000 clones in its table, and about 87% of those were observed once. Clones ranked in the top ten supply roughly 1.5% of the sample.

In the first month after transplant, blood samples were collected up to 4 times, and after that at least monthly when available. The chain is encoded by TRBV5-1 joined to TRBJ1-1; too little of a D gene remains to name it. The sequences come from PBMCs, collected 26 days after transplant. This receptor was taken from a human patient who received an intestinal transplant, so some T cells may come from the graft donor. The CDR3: CASSLIAGMNTEAFF. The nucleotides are TGCGCCAGCAGCTTGATCGCGGGGATGAACACTGAAGCTTTCTTT.